The TCR beta chain under discussion was sequenced for a study of blood T cells in healthy people across ages. Then a second PCR, running roughly 7 to 11 cycles, was carried out with a sample-barcoded 5' primer and a J-beta primer mix. TCRdb re-called the 5' RACE reads through MiXCR, storing one row per CDR3 protein. The sample consists of approximately 800,000 distinct CDR3 sequences, about three fifths of them appearing once. Notes on the study in general: One million T cells yielded diversity estimates that were considered underestimates. Comparison with aged donors showed that long-lived donors had more naive CD4+ cells and higher diversity. Per million T cells, the diversity of TCR beta decreased roughly linearly as age advanced.

Germline V lookup: CDR1 KGHSH, CDR2 LQKENI. V was trimmed by 6 bases and J by 2 bases, leaving 13 bases between them. The CDR3 spans 14 residues. This clonotype has just a few counts. No antigen is known for it. The authors extracted at least 6 micrograms of total RNA per sample. The TCR was taken from a man aged 30 to 45 in good health. This chain connects TRBV18 to TRBJ2-5; no clear D. Sequenced material: blood. The CDR3 DNA is TGTGCCAGCTCTCCCGGCTACAATCAAGAGACCCAGTACTTC. Encoded protein: CASSPGYNQETQYF.